Here is one T cell receptor beta chain with its context. Trimming shortened V by 2 bases and J by 4 bases, and 2 bases separated the two germline ends. This CDR3 comprises 11 residues. CDR1 is SGHVS and CDR2 is FQNEAQ in the germline V gene. This sample stems from a study of preoperative IRX-2 immunotherapy in early breast cancer. The treatment was: preoperative locoregional IRX-2 cytokine immunotherapy. Samples came from a phase Ib trial of preoperative locoregional IRX-2 cytokine immunotherapy. Produced via immunoSEQ multiplex PCR; TCRdb's table is partial and in-frame only. Of under 30,000 clones listed, over 85% were seen once; the top ten hold 28%.

The chain recombines TRBV7-8 with TRBJ1-1; no definite D call. The origin of this receptor is a human donor with breast cancer. This specimen consisted of tumor tissue, obtained after IRX-2 immunotherapy. CDR3: CASSLSTEAFF. CDR3 nucleotide sequence: TGTGCCAGCAGCTTAAGCACTGAAGCTTTCTTT.